Each of the 29 T cell receptor beta chains below was sequenced from the same sample in a study of blood T cell repertoires in COVID-19. Generated by immunoSEQ multiplex PCR, the TCRdb table keeps only in-frame clones and is missing some. The sample has tens of thousands of clones, approximately 84% seen once; the top ten hold roughly 15%. The material sequenced was peripheral blood. Every receptor here comes from a human donor in a cohort sampled during active COVID-19.

The J gene is TRBJ1-2, the V gene TRBV29-1, with TRBD1 identical over 8 bases. The CDR3 is made up of 14 amino acids. Germline V gene lookup returns CDR1 SQVTM and CDR2 ANQGSEA. Losses at the gene ends were 3 bases for V and 4 bases for J; bases not matched to a gene: 7. The CDR3 DNA reads as TGCAGCGTTGATCGCGGACAGGGAGGCTATGGCTACACCTTC. Translation gives CSVDRGQGGYGYTF.

The V gene is TRBV7-9, the J gene TRBJ1-4; D ambiguous. V was pared by 7 bases and J by 7 bases, with 16 bases between. Germline V gene sequence: CDR1 SEHNR, CDR2 FQNEAQ (reference sequence). The CDR3 totals 14 residues. CDR3 loop: CASTITGAGEKLFF. CDR3 nucleotides: TGTGCCAGCACCATTACGGGCGCGGGTGAAAAACTGTTTTTT. The entire variable domain, with the rest obtained from reference TRBV7-9 and TRBJ1-4, is as follows: DTGVSQNPRHKITKRGQNVTFRCDPISEHNRLYWYRQTLGQGPEFLTYFQNEAQLEKSRLLSDRFSAERPKGSFSTLEIQRTEQGDSAMYLCASTITGAGEKLFFGSGTQLSVL.

This clone has just a few counts. V usage is TRBV28 and J usage is TRBJ2-6; weak D call: TRBD1 (5 bases). The germline gives CDR1 MDHEN, CDR2 SYDVKM. Between the trimmed V and J ends, which lost 5 bases and 2 bases, there was a span of 13 bases. This CDR3 comprises 16 residues. The CDR3 DNA reads as TGTGCCAGCAGTGATCGCGCAGGGACTGGGGCCAACGTCCTGACTTTC. It codes for CASSDRAGTGANVLTF.

The chain is built from TRBV19 and TRBJ2-6; D call uncertain. The CDR3 is made up of 15 amino acids. Germline V lookup: CDR1 LNHDA, CDR2 SQIVND (reference sequence). V was pared by 2 bases and J by 4 bases, with 9 bases between. The CDR3 coding sequence is TGTGCCAGTAGTATACCGACAAAGGGGGCCAACGTCCTGACTTTC. It encodes CASSIPTKGANVLTF.

This chain joins TRBV9 and TRBJ2-1; D is unresolved. V was cut by 2 bases and J by 8 bases, with 8 bases left in between. This CDR3 has 12 amino acids. Germline V gives CDR1 SGDLS, CDR2 YYNGEE. In DNA form, the CDR3 reads TGTGCCAGCAGCGTTTTGAGTCATGAGCAGTTCTTC. Protein sequence: CASSVLSHEQFF.

The gene calls are TRBV7-6 and TRBJ1-4; 7 nucleotides line up with TRBD1. CDR1 is SGHVS, CDR2 FNYEAQ, per germline. This CDR3 region has 15 residues. Trimming removed 5 bases from V and 5 bases from J; junction bases left unmatched: 8. The chain's CDR3 is CASSQTGAANEKLFF. CDR3 bases: TGTGCCAGCAGCCAAACAGGGGCCGCCAATGAAAAACTGTTTTTT.

This chain uses TRBV29-1 with TRBJ1-1; TRBD1 matches 7 bases. From germline, CDR1 is SQVTM and CDR2 ANQGSEA. V lost 6 bases, J lost 10 bases, and 8 bases stayed unmatched. The CDR3 length is 11 residues. For the CDR3, the DNA is TGCAGCGTAGAGGGGGCGCCGGTAGCTTTCTTT. Amino acid sequence: CSVEGAPVAFF.

V and J are TRBV5-1 and TRBJ1-2, with no clear D. V shed 0 bases and J shed 6 bases, with 9 bases lying between them. The germline gives CDR1 SGHRS, CDR2 YFSETQ. The CDR3 runs to 13 residues. CDR3 nucleotides: TGCGCCAGCAGCTTGGAAACACGGGATGGCTACACCTTC. Encoded protein: CASSLETRDGYTF.

The J gene is TRBJ2-1, the V gene TRBV7-3; 12 bases agree with TRBD1. The germline V gene has CDR1 SGHTA and CDR2 FQGTGA. Trimming cost V 4 bases and J 2 bases; bases outside gene matches: 9. The CDR3 covers 18 residues. The CDR3, as DNA: TGTGCCAGCAGCTCAGTCCCGGGACAGGGGGCCCCCTACAATGAGCAGTTCTTC. This translates into CASSSVPGQGAPYNEQFF.

V usage is TRBV12-3 or TRBV12-4 and J usage is TRBJ2-7; D gene unclear. Trimming took 8 bases from V and 3 from J, leaving 5 bases between them. The CDR3 consists of 10 residues. The DNA of the CDR3 is TGTGCCAGCGCCTACTACGAGCAGTACTTC. It is translated as CASAYYEQYF.

The V call is TRBV7-8, the J call TRBJ2-2; weak D call: TRBD2 (5 bases). The CDR3 length is 16 residues. Germline lookup yields CDR1 SGHVS and CDR2 FQNEAQ. Trimming left V 1 base short and J 6 bases short, with 15 bases between. The CDR3 protein is CASSLGTSYTSGELFF. The DNA of the CDR3 is TGTGCCAGCAGCTTAGGAACTAGTTATACCTCCGGGGAGCTGTTTTTT.

CDR3 nucleotide sequence: TGTGCCGGGAGAGGCGGGAGGGCCTTAGGTAATGAGCAGTTCTTC. It specifies CAGRGGRALGNEQFF. The chain combines TRBV6-8 with TRBJ2-1, with 9 bases matching TRBD2. CDR3 size: 15 residues. The V gene end was trimmed by 11 bases and the J gene end by 7 bases; junction bases not matched to a gene: 15. Germline V gene lookup returns CDR1 MNHGY and CDR2 SAAAGT.

The V gene is TRBV7-3, the J gene TRBJ2-7; D possibly corresponds to TRBD2 (6 bases). Germline CDR1 and CDR2: SGHTA and FQGTGA. The CDR3 covers 15 residues. V gave up 5 bases and J gave up 3 bases, with 17 bases separating them. The CDR3 nucleotides read TGTGCCAGCAGCCCTCAAGCGGGTCCCCTCTACGAGCAGTACTTC. Translation gives CASSPQAGPLYEQYF.

The V call is TRBV5-1, the J call TRBJ1-2; D is undetermined. CDR3 length equals 14 residues. CDR1 and CDR2 (germline): SGHRS, YFSETQ. Trimming cost V 0 bases and J 2 bases, with 8 bases left between them. The CDR3 reads CASSLGSGNYGYTF. In DNA form, the CDR3 reads TGCGCCAGCAGCTTGGGAAGCGGGAACTATGGCTACACCTTC.

This clone came up once. V usage is TRBV5-5 and J usage is TRBJ2-3, with D tentatively TRBD1 (5 bases). Trimming left V 6 bases short and J 4 bases short, with 15 bases between. The germline CDR1 and CDR2 sequences are SGHKS and YYEKEE (reference sequence). The CDR3 runs to 14 residues. This CDR3 is CASNNIRVPDTQYF. The DNA for the CDR3 is TGTGCCAGCAACAATATCAGGGTTCCAGATACGCAGTATTTT.

This chain links TRBV7-2 with TRBJ1-5; D is uncertain. Trimming stripped 0 bases from V and 4 bases from J, with 7 bases between. CDR3 length: 14 residues. From germline, CDR1 is SGHTA and CDR2 FQGNSA. The CDR3, as DNA: TGTGCCAGCAGCTTAGCGGTGCTAAATCAGCCCCAGCATTTT. Translating gives CASSLAVLNQPQHF.

In its sample, this clone was seen a few times. The rearrangement links TRBV7-9 to TRBJ2-7, with TRBD1 as a possible D gene (6 bases). Germline loops: CDR1 SEHNR, CDR2 FQNEAQ (reference sequence). CDR3 length: 14 residues. V was pared by 2 bases and J by 5 bases, with 13 bases between. Here the CDR3 reads CASSLPTGTDEQYF. CDR3 in DNA: TGTGCCAGCAGCTTACCAACAGGGACCGACGAGCAGTACTTC. Full variable domain (rest looked up from reference TRBV7-9 and TRBJ2-7): DTGVSQNPRHKITKRGQNVTFRCDPISEHNRLYWYRQTLGQGPEFLTYFQNEAQLEKSRLLSDRFSAERPKGSFSTLEIQRTEQGDSAMYLCASSLPTGTDEQYFGPGTRLTVT.

The chain has TRBV7-2 and TRBJ2-1; 7 bases map to TRBD1. V gave up 2 bases and J gave up 5 bases; unmatched junction bases: 6. Per germline, CDR1 SGHTA and CDR2 FQGNSA. CDR3 size: 15 residues. This CDR3 is CASSLRTGYNNEQFF. The CDR3, as DNA: TGTGCCAGCAGCTTAAGGACAGGCTATAACAATGAGCAGTTCTTC.

The chain couples TRBV3-1 (or the pseudogene TRBV3-2) to TRBJ1-5; D is uncertain. Trimming pared 4 bases from V and 6 bases from J, leaving 4 bases between. The CDR3 runs to 11 residues. Germline V gene lookup returns CDR1 LGHDT and CDR2 YNNKEL (reference sequence). CDR3 region: CASSPGQPQHF. The CDR3 bases are TGTGCCAGCAGCCCGGGTCAGCCCCAGCATTTT.

The V gene is TRBV4-1, the J gene TRBJ2-1; 9 nucleotides align to TRBD2. Germline trimming cut 5 bases from V and 8 bases from J; bases unmatched to any gene: 7. Germline V gene data show CDR1 as MGHRA and CDR2 as YSYEKL. This CDR3 has 14 residues. This CDR3 is CASSYGGRGDEQFF. Written as DNA, the CDR3 is TGCGCCAGCAGCTACGGCGGGAGGGGTGATGAGCAGTTCTTC.

The rearrangement joins TRBV5-5 to TRBJ2-7; TRBD1 aligns across 8 bases. CDR3 length: 15 amino acids. V trimming: 4 bases; J trimming: 0 bases; junction bases outside the gene matches: 6. The germline gives CDR1 SGHKS, CDR2 YYEKEE (reference sequence). CDR3 nucleotide sequence: TGTGCCAGCAGCCGGCGGACAGGGCCCTCCTACGAGCAGTACTTC. Amino acids: CASSRRTGPSYEQYF. Together with reference TRBV5-5 and TRBJ2-7, the CDR3 gives the full variable domain: DAGVTQSPTHLIKTRGQQVTLRCSPISGHKSVSWYQQVLGQGPQFIFQYYEKEERGRGNFPDRFSARQFPNYSSELNVNALLLGDSALYLCASSRRTGPSYEQYFGPGTRLTVT.

The chain carries TRBV11-3 and TRBJ2-5; D is undetermined. Germline loops: CDR1 SGHNT, CDR2 YENEEA. The CDR3 extends over 16 amino acids. Trimming stripped 1 base from V and 5 bases from J, with 17 bases between. The CDR3 nucleotides read TGTGCCAGCAGCTTAGTCCCGGCCGGAGTTGGGGAGACCCAGTACTTC. Its protein is CASSLVPAGVGETQYF.

This clone was detected once. CDR3 region: CASSLRRGYQETQYF. CDR3 DNA sequence: TGTGCCAGCAGCCTCCGGCGGGGGTACCAAGAGACCCAGTACTTC. J is TRBJ2-5 and V is TRBV9, with 7 bases fitting TRBD2. The CDR3 is 15 residues long. Trimming removed 4 bases from V and 0 bases from J; junction bases left unmatched: 6. Germline CDR1 SGDLS, CDR2 YYNGEE.

For the CDR3, the DNA is TGTGCCAGCAGTTCCCTAGGGCAGGGATCGGCCAAAAACATTCAGTACTTC. The encoded protein is CASSSLGQGSAKNIQYF. The chain is built from TRBV28 and TRBJ2-4; a possible D gene is TRBD1 (5 bases). V gave up 4 bases and J gave up 1 base, with 17 bases separating them. Germline values: CDR1 MDHEN, CDR2 SYDVKM. This CDR3 has 17 residues. Full variable domain (missing parts from reference TRBV28 and TRBJ2-4): DVKVTQSSRYLVKRTGEKVFLECVQDMDHENMFWYRQDPGLGLRLIYFSYDVKMKEKGDIPEGYSVSREKKERFSLILESASTNQTSMYLCASSSLGQGSAKNIQYFGAGTRLSVL.

The chain recombines TRBV25-1 with TRBJ1-1; TRBD1 might be the D (6 bases). CDR3 length equals 12 residues. Looked up from germline, CDR1 is MGHDK and CDR2 is SYGVNS. The germline V and J ends were trimmed by 7 bases and 10 bases, with 16 bases remaining between them. CDR3 nucleotides: TGTGCCAGCAAAGCAGGGGCGAGAGGAGCTTTCTTT. Encoded protein: CASKAGARGAFF.

The chain recombines TRBV29-1 with TRBJ1-1, with 7 positions matching TRBD1. Looked up from germline, CDR1 is SQVTM and CDR2 is ANQGSEA. This CDR3 has 11 amino acids. After removal of 7 bases from V and 10 bases from J, the junction contained 9 bases not matched to a gene. The CDR3 DNA reads as TGCAGCGGGGGGACAGTTGGCGTAGCTTTCTTT. Translation: CSGGTVGVAFF.

V gene TRBV6-5 combines with J gene TRBJ2-3, with a tentative D call TRBD2 (6 bases). The V end lost 5 bases, the J end lost 11 bases, and 20 bases lay between the germline ends. The length of the CDR3 is 14 residues. Germline CDR1 reads MNHEY; CDR2 reads SVGAGI. CDR3 sequence: CASSPTPEGRKQYF. The CDR3 bases are TGTGCCAGCAGTCCGACTCCGGAGGGGAGAAAGCAGTATTTT.

This chain connects TRBV30 to TRBJ1-5; 11 nucleotides align to TRBD1. The CDR3 sequence is 15 residues long. Germline CDR1 reads GTSNPN; CDR2 reads SVGIG (reference sequence). The V segment lost 0 bases and the J segment 4 bases; nucleotides outside the gene matches: 2. Here the CDR3 DNA reads TGTGCCTGGAGTGTGGGACAGGGGGTTAATCAGCCCCAGCATTTT. Translated: CAWSVGQGVNQPQHF.

This clone came up once. The chain couples TRBV5-4 to TRBJ2-5; D is possibly TRBD1 (5 bases). CDR1 is SGHNT and CDR2 is YYREEE in the germline V gene (reference sequence). CDR3 length: 16 amino acids. Trimming left V 0 bases short and J 3 bases short, with 15 bases between. CDR3 in DNA: TGTGCCAGCAGCTTGGCAGGGTTAGCTGGTAAAGAGACCCAGTACTTC. Residues: CASSLAGLAGKETQYF.